The clone carrying this T cell receptor beta chain occurred once. Its target is unknown. Separate from the approximately 730-subject first cohort, the roughly 120-subject validation cohort was the one that the donors belonged to. TCRdb keeps only in-frame clones here, not all; method: immunoSEQ multiplex PCR. Of around 100,000 clones listed, roughly 85% are singletons. The sample is drawn from a study of cytomegalovirus exposure and HLA in healthy donors. Turning to the study itself: According to later analysis, the same platform produced the 120 validation and about 700 first-cohort repertoires.

V shed 2 bases and J shed 3 bases, with 21 bases lying between them. Germline V gene data show CDR1 as SNHLY and CDR2 as FYNNEI. The CDR3 covers 18 residues. Findings of the study overall: The tendency of first-cohort TCR clusters to co-occur in the roughly 120 validation repertoires was the finding of a later analysis. A few chains tied to CMV proved CMV antigen-specific in vitro.

Sequenced: PBMCs. J is TRBJ2-3 and V is TRBV2; D possibly corresponds to TRBD2 (5 bases). This TCR came from a man aged 18 to 29 in good health and CMV-seropositive. The DNA of the CDR3 is TGTGCCAGCAGTGAAAATCTAGCTCTAGGAAGACGAACAGATACGCAGTATTTT. It yields the protein CASSENLALGRRTDTQYF.